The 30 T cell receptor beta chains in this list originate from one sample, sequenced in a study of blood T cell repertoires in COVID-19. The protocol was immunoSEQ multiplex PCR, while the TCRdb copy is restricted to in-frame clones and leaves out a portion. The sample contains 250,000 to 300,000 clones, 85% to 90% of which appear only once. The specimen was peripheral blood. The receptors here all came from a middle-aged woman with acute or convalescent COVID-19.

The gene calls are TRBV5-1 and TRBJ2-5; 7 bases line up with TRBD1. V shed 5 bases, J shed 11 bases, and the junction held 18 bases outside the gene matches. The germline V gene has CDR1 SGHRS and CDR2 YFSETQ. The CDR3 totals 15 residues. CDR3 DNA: TGCGCCAGCAGAATACAGGGGCTCAGTGGAGATACTCAGTACTTC. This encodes CASRIQGLSGDTQYF.

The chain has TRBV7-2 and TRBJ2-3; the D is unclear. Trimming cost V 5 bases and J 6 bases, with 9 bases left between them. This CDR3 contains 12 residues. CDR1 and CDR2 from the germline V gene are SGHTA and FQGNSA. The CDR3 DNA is TGTGCCAGCAGCCCCCAAGCTGATACGCAGTATTTT. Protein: CASSPQADTQYF.

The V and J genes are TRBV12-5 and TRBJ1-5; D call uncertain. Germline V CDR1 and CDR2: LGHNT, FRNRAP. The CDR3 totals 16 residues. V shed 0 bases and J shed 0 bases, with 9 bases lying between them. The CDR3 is CASGLVLGDSNQPQHF. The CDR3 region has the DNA TGTGCTAGTGGTTTGGTACTCGGGGATAGCAATCAGCCCCAGCATTTT.

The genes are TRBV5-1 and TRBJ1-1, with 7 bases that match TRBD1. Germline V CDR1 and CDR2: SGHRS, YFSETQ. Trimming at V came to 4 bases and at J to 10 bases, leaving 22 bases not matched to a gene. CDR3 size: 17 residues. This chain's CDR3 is CASSPDRVHAGLRGAFF. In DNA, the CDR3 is TGCGCCAGCAGCCCCGACAGGGTTCATGCAGGCCTCCGGGGAGCTTTCTTT.

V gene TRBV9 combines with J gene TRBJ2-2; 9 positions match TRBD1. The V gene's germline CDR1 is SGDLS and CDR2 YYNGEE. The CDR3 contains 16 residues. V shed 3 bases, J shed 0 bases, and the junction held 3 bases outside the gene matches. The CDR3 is CASSGTGAANTGELFF. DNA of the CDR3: TGTGCCAGCAGCGGGACAGGGGCCGCGAACACCGGGGAGCTGTTTTTT. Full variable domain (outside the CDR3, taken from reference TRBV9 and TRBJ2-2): DSGVTQTPKHLITATGQRVTLRCSPRSGDLSVYWYQQSLDQGLQFLIQYYNGEERAKGNILERFSAQQFPDLHSELNLSSLELGDSALYFCASSGTGAANTGELFFGEGSRLTVL.

CDR3 loop: CASSPSSNSNQPQHF. DNA of the CDR3: TGTGCCAGCAGTCCTAGCAGTAATAGCAATCAGCCCCAGCATTTT. V usage is TRBV2 and J usage is TRBJ1-5; D is ambiguous. V was pared by 5 bases and J by 0 bases, with 11 bases between. CDR1 is SNHLY, CDR2 FYNNEI, per germline. The CDR3 extends over 15 amino acids.

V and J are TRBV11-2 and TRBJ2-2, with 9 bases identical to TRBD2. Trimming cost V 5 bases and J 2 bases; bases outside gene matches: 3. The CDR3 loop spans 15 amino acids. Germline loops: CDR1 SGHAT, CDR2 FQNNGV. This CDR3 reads CASSGLARNTGELFF. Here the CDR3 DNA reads TGTGCCAGCAGCGGACTAGCGAGAAACACCGGGGAGCTGTTTTTT. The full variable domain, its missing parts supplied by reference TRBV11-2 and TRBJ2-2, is EAGVAQSPRYKIIEKRQSVAFWCNPISGHATLYWYQQILGQGPKLLIQFQNNGVVDDSQLPKDRFSAERLKGVDSTLKIQPAKLEDSAVYLCASSGLARNTGELFFGEGSRLTVL.

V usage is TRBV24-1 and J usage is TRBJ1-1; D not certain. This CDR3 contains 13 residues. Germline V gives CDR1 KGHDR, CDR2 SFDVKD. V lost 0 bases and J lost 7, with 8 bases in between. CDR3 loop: CATSDLRRLEAFF. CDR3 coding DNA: TGTGCCACCAGTGATTTGCGACGACTTGAAGCTTTCTTT.

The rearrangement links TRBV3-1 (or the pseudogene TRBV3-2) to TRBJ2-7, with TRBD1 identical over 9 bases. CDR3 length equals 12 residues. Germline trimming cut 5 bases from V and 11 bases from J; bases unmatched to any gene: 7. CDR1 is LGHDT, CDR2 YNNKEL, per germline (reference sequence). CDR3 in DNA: TGTGCCAGCAGCGATGGGACAGGGCAAAAGTACGTC. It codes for CASSDGTGQKYV.

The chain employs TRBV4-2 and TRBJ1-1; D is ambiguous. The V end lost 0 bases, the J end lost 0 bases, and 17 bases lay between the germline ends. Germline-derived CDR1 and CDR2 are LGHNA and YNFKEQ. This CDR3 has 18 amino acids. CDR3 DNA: TGTGCCAGCAGCCAAGAGACACGCCTTGCCTTATTGAACACTGAAGCTTTCTTT. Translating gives CASSQETRLALLNTEAFF.

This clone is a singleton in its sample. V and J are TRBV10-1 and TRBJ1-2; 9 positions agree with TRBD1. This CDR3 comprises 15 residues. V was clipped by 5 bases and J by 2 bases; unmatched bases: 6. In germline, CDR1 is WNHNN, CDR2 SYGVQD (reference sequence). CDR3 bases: TGCGCCAGCAGTCCCGGGACAGGGAGGAACTATGGCTACACCTTC. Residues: CASSPGTGRNYGYTF.

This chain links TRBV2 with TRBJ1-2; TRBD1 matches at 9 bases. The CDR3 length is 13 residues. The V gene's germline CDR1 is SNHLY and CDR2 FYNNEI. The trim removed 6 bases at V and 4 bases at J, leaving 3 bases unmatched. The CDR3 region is CASRAGQGYGYTF. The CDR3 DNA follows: TGTGCCAGCAGGGCGGGACAGGGCTATGGCTACACCTTC.

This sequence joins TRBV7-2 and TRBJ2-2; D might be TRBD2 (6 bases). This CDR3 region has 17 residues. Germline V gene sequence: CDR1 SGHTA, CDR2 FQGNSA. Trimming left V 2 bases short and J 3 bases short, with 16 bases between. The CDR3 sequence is CASSLRPRGGDTGELFF. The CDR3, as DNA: TGTGCCAGCAGCTTACGGCCGAGGGGCGGGGACACCGGGGAGCTGTTTTTT.

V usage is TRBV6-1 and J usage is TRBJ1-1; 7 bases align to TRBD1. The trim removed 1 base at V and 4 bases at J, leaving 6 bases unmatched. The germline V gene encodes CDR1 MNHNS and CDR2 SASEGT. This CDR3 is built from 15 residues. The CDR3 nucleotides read TGTGCCAGCAGTGAAGTGTCCGCAGGGGGCACTGAAGCTTTCTTT. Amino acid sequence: CASSEVSAGGTEAFF.

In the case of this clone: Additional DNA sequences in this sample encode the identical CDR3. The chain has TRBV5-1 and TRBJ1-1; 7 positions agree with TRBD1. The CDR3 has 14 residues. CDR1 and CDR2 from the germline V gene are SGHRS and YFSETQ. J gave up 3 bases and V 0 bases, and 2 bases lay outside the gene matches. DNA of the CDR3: TGCGCCAGCAGCTTGGGGACAGGAGACACTGAAGCTTTCTTT. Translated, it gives CASSLGTGDTEAFF.

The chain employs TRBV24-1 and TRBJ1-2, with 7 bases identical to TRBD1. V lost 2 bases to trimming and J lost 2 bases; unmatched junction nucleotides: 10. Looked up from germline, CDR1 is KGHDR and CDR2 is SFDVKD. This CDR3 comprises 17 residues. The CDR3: CATSDSGATGTNYGYTF. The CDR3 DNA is TGTGCCACCAGTGATTCGGGAGCGACAGGGACGAACTATGGCTACACCTTC.

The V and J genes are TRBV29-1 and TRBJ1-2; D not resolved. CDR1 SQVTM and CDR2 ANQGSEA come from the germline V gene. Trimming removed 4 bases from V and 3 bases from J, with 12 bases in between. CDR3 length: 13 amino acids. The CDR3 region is CSVADITDYGYTF. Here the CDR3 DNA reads TGCAGCGTTGCAGACATAACTGACTATGGCTACACCTTC.

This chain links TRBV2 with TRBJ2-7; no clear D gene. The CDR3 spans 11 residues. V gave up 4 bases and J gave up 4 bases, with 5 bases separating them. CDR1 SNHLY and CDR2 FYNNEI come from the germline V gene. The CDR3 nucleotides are TGTGCCAGCAGTGTGAGGTACGAGCAGTACGTC. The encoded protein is CASSVRYEQYV.

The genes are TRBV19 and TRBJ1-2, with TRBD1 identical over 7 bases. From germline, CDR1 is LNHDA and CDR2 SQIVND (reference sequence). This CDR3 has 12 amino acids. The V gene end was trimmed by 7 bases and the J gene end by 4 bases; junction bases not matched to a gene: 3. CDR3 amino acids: CASTRDSYGYTF. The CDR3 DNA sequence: TGTGCCAGTACACGGGACAGCTATGGCTACACCTTC. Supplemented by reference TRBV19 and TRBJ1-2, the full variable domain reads DGGITQSPKYLFRKEGQNVTLSCEQNLNHDAMYWYRQDPGQGLRLIYYSQIVNDFQKGDIAEGYSVSREKKESFPLTVTSAQKNPTAFYLCASTRDSYGYTFGSGTRLTVV.

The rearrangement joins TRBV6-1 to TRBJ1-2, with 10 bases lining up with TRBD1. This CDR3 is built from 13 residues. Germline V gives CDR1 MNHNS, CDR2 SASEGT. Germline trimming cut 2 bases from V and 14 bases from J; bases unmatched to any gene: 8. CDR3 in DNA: TGTGCCAGCAGTGAAAGGGACAGGGGCCTCGGTACCTTC. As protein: CASSERDRGLGTF.

Here the CDR3 reads CASRTAGGPETQYF. DNA for the CDR3: TGTGCCAGCAGAACGGCGGGGGGCCCAGAGACCCAGTACTTC. The chain has TRBV6-5 and TRBJ2-5; TRBD2 matches at 8 bases. CDR3 length: 14 residues. CDR1 MNHEY and CDR2 SVGAGI come from the germline V gene. Losses at the gene ends were 6 bases for V and 4 bases for J; bases not matched to a gene: 7.

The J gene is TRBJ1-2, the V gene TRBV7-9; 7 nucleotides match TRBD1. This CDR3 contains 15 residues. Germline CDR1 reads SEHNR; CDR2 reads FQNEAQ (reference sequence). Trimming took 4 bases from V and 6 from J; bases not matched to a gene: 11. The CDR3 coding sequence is TGTGCCAGCAGCTGGACAGACGGGACAGAAAATGGCTACACCTTC. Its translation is CASSWTDGTENGYTF.

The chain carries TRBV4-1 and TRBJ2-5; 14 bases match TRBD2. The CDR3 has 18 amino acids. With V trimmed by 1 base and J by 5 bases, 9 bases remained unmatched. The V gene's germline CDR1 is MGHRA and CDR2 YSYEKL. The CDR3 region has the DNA TGCGCCAGCAGCCAAGTCGTGACTAGCGGGGGGGCTTACGAGACCCAGTACTTC. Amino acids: CASSQVVTSGGAYETQYF.

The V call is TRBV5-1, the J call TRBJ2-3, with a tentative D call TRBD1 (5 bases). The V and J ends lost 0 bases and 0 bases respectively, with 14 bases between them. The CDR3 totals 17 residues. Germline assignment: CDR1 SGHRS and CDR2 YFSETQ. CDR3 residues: CASSLGSTAASTDTQYF. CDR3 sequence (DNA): TGCGCCAGCAGCTTGGGGTCGACAGCAGCTAGCACAGATACGCAGTATTTT. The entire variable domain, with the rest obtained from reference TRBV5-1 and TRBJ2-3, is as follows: KAGVTQTPRYLIKTRGQQVTLSCSPISGHRSVSWYQQTPGQGLQFLFEYFSETQRNKGNFPGRFSGRQFSNSRSEMNVSTLELGDSALYLCASSLGSTAASTDTQYFGPGTRLTVL.

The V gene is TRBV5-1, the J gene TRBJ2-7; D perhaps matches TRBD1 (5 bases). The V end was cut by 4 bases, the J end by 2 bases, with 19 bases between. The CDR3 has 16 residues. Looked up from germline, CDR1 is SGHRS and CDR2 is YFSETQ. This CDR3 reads CASSPGLRVSTYEQYV. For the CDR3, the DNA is TGCGCCAGCAGCCCCGGCCTCAGGGTTTCAACCTACGAGCAGTACGTC.

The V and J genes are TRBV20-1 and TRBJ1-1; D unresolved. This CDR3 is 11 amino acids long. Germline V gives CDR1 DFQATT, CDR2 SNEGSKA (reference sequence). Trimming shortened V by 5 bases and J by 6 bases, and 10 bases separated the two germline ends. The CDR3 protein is CSAPRSAEAFF. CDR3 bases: TGCAGTGCTCCCCGGAGCGCTGAAGCTTTCTTT.

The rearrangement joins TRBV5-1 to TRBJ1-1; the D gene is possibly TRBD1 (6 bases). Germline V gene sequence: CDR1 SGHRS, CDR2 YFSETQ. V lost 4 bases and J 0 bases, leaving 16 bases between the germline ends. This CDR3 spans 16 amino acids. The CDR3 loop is CASSLTARTVNTEAFF. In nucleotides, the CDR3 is TGCGCCAGCAGCCTCACCGCTAGGACAGTGAACACTGAAGCTTTCTTT.

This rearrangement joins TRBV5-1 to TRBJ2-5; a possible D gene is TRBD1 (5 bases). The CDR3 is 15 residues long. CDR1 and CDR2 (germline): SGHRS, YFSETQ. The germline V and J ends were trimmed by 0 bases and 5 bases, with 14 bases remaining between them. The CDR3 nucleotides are TGCGCCAGCAGCTTGGGGGGCAGCTTAAAGGAGACCCAGTACTTC. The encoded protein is CASSLGGSLKETQYF. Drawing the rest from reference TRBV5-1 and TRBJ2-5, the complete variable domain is KAGVTQTPRYLIKTRGQQVTLSCSPISGHRSVSWYQQTPGQGLQFLFEYFSETQRNKGNFPGRFSGRQFSNSRSEMNVSTLELGDSALYLCASSLGGSLKETQYFGPGTRLLVL.

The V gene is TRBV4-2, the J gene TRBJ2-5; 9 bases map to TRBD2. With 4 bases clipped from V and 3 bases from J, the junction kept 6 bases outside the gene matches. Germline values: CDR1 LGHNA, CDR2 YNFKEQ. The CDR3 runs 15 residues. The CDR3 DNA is TGTGCCAGCAGCCCCTCTAGCGGGGAAAAAGAGACCCAGTACTTC. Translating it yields CASSPSSGEKETQYF.

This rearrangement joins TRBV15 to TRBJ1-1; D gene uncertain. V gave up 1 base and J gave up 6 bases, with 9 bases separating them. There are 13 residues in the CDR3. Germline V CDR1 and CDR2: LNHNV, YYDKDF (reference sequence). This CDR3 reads CATSRGRSPEAFF. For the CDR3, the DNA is TGTGCCACCAGCAGAGGTCGGAGCCCTGAAGCTTTCTTT.